The following is a T cell receptor beta chain sequence with its context. TCRdb keeps only in-frame clones here, not all; method: immunoSEQ multiplex PCR. Of tens of thousands of clones in the sample, around 86% were seen once. These data come from a study of blood T cell repertoires in COVID-19. Study-level background: Samples of COVID-19 (acute and convalescent) were obtained from the United States, Italy and Spain.

There are 13 residues in the CDR3. Trimming removed 0 bases at V and 7 bases at J, with 9 bases between. Looked up from germline, CDR1 is SGHTA and CDR2 is FQGNSA. The rearrangement links TRBV7-2 to TRBJ1-1, with D perhaps TRBD1 (5 bases). The clonotype originates from a man aged 50 to 59 with active COVID-19. Material: peripheral blood. CDR3 coding DNA: TGTGCCAGCAGCTTAGCCGGGGGGTTTGAAGCTTTCTTT. This codes for CASSLAGGFEAFF. The full variable domain, rest sourced from reference TRBV7-2 and TRBJ1-1, is GAGVSQSPSNKVTEKGKDVELRCDPISGHTALYWYRQSLGQGLEFLIYFQGNSAPDKSGLPSDRFSAERTGGSVSTLTIQRTQQEDSAVYLCASSLAGGFEAFFGQGTRLTVV.